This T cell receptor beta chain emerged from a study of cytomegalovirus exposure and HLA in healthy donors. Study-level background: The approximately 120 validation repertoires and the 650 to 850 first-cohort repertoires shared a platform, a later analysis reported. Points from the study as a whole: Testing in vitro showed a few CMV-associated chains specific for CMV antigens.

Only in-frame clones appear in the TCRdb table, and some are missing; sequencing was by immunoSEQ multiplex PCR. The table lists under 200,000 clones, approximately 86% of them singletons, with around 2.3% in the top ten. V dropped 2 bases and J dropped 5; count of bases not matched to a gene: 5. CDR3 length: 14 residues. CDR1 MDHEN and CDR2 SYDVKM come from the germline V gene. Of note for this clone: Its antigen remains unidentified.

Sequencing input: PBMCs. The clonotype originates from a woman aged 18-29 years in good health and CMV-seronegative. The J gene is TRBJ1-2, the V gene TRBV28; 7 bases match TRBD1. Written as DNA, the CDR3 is TGTGCCAGCAGTTTAGGAGGGGGCGAGTATGGCTACACCTTC. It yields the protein CASSLGGGEYGYTF.